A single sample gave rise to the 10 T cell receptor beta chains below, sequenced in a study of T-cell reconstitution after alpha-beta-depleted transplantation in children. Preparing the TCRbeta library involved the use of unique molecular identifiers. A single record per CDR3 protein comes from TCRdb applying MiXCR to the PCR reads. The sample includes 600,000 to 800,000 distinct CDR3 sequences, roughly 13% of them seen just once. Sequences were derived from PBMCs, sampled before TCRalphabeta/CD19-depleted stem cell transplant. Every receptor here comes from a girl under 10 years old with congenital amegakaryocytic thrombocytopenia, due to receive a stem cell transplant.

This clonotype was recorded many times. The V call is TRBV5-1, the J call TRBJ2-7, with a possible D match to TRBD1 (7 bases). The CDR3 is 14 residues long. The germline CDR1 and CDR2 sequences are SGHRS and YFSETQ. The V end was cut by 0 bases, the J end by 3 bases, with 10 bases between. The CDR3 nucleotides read TGCGCCAGCAGCTTGGGACAGGGACTCTACGAGCAGTACTTC. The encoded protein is CASSLGQGLYEQYF.

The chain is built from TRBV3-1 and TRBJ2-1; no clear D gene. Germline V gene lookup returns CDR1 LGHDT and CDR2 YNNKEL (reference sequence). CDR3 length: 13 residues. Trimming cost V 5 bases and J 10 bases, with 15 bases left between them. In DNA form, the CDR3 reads TGTGCCAGCAGCTTTCCTCCTGGAGAGGAGCAGTTCTTC. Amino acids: CASSFPPGEEQFF.

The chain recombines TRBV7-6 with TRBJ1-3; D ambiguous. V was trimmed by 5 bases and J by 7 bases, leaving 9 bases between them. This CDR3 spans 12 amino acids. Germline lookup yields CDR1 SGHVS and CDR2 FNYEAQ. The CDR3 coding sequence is TGTGCCAGCAGCCAAGGTTATAACACCATATATTTT. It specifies CASSQGYNTIYF.

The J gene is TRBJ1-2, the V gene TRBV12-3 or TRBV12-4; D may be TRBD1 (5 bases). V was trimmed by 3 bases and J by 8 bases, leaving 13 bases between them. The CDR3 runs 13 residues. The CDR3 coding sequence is TGTGCCAGCAGTTTGGGAGGGGCTGGAGGCTACACCTTC. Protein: CASSLGGAGGYTF.

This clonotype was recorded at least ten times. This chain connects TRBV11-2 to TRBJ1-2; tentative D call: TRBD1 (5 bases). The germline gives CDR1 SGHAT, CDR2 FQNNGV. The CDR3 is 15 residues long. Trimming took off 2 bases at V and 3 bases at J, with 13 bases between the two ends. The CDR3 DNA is TGTGCCAGCAGCTTATGGGGGGAATGGGACTATGGCTACACCTTC. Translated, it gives CASSLWGEWDYGYTF.

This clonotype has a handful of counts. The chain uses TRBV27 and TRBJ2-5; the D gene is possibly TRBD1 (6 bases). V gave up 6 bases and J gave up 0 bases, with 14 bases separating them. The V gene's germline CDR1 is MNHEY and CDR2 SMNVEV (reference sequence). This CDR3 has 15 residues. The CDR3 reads CASRPGTLNQETQYF. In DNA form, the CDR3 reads TGTGCCAGCAGACCAGGGACACTCAACCAAGAGACCCAGTACTTC.

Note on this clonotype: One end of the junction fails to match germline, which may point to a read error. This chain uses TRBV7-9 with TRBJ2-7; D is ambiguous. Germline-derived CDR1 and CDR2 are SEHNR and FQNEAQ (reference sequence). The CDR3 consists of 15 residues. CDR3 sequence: CASSLLAWASHEQYF. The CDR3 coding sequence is TGTGCCAGCAGCCTCCTCGCGTGGGCCTCCCACGAGCAGTACTTC. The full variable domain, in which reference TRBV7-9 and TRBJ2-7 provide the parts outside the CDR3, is DTGVSQNPRHKITKRGQNVTFRCDPISEHNRLYWYRQTLGQGPEFLTYFQNEAQLEKSRLLSDRFSAERPKGSFSTLEIQRTEQGDSAMYLCASSLLAWASHEQYFGPGTRLTVT.

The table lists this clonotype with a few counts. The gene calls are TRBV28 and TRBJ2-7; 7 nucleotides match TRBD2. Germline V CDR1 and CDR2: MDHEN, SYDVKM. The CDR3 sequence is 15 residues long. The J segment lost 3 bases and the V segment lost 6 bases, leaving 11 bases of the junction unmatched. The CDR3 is CASSSLSGPFYEQYF. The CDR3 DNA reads TGTGCCAGCAGCTCGCTTAGCGGGCCGTTCTACGAGCAGTACTTC. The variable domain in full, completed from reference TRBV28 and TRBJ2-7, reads DVKVTQSSRYLVKRTGEKVFLECVQDMDHENMFWYRQDPGLGLRLIYFSYDVKMKEKGDIPEGYSVSREKKERFSLILESASTNQTSMYLCASSSLSGPFYEQYFGPGTRLTVT.

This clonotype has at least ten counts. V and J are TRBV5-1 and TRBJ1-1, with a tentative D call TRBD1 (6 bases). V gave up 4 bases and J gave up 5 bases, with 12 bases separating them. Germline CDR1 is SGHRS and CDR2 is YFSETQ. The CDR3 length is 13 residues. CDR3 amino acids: CASSPTGWTEAFF. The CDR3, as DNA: TGCGCCAGCAGCCCGACAGGTTGGACTGAAGCTTTCTTT.

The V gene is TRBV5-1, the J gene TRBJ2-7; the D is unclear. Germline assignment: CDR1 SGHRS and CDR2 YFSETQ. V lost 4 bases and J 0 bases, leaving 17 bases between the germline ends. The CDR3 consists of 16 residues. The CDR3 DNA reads TGCGCCAGCAGCGCGAACCCAGGACCGAGCTCCTACGAGCAGTACTTC. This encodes CASSANPGPSSYEQYF.